This section outlines one T cell receptor (beta chain) sequence together with its context. The sample belongs to a study of blood T cell repertoires in COVID-19. Study at large: The United States, Italy and Spain were the sources of the acute and convalescent COVID-19 samples. In each case, the material was cDNA or gDNA derived from T cells, B-cell-depleted T cells, or PBMCs.

Source study methods: Counts of nucleated cells, estimated from reference gene primer amplification, were obtained. Data came from immunoSEQ multiplex PCR; TCRdb stores just in-frame clones and leaves some out. The DNA gave D and trimming, while V, J and clone size come from that table. Seen here are roughly 17,000 clones, around four fifths observed once, and the top ten hold under 25%. Germline CDR1 MDHEN, CDR2 SYDVKM. The CDR3 runs 15 residues. Between the trimmed V and J ends, which lost 2 bases and 6 bases, there was a span of 16 bases. V gene TRBV28 combines with J gene TRBJ1-2; D may be TRBD1 (5 bases). The specimen was peripheral blood. The sequence came from a man between 60 and 75 years old with active or convalescent COVID-19. Written as DNA, the CDR3 is TGTGCCAGCAGTTTAAGTTCCTGGGGCGCAAATGGCTACACCTTC. Protein sequence: CASSLSSWGANGYTF.